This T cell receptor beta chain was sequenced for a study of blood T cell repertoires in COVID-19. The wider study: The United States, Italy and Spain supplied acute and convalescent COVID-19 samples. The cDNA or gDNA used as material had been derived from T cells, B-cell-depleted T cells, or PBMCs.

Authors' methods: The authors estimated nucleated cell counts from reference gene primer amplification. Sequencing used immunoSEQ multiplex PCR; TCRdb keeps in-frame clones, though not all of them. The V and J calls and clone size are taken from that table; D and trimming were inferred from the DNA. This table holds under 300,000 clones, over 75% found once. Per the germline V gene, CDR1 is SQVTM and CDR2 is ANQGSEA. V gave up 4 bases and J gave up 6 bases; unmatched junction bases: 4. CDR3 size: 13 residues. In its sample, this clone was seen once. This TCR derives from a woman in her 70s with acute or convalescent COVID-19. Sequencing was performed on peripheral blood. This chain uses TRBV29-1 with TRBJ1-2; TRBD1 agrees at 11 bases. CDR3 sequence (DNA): TGCAGCGTTGGGGACAGGGGGAGGGATGGCTACACCTTC. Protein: CSVGDRGRDGYTF.